This TCR beta chain is from a study of control samples from healthy donors and cancer patients. Here immunoSEQ multiplex PCR was the method, and the copy in TCRdb shows in-frame clones only, minus some. The data show some 130,000 clones, approximately 91% seen once. Source material: blood. The receptor was isolated from a woman in her thirties in good health.

CDR3 in amino acids: CASNLREANEKLFF. CDR3 DNA sequence: TGTGCCAGCAACCTACGGGAGGCTAATGAAAAACTGTTTTTT. The V and J genes are TRBV5-6 and TRBJ1-4, with D unresolved. The germline V and J ends were trimmed by 6 bases and 3 bases, with 12 bases remaining between them. The CDR3 has 14 residues. CDR1 and CDR2 from the germline V gene are SGHDT and YYEEEE.